This T cell receptor beta chain comes out of a study of blood T cell repertoires in COVID-19. In the study overall: Sites across the United States, Italy and Spain contributed samples from acute and convalescent COVID-19. PBMCs, B-cell-depleted T cells, or T cells provided the cDNA or gDNA that made up the material.

Original data processing: Reference gene primers were amplified, and this amplification served to estimate nucleated cell counts. The repertoire was sequenced with immunoSEQ multiplex PCR; TCRdb's copy has only in-frame clones and lacks some. The DNA was the basis for D and trimming; V, J and clone size are from that table. The table lists 110,000 to 150,000 clones, around 88% of them singletons, with over 1.5% in the top ten. The sequenced material came from peripheral blood. The origin of this receptor is a woman in her sixties with acute or convalescent COVID-19.

The CDR3 DNA is TGTGCCACCAGTGAGGCTGGGACAGAGAATGAAAAACTGTTTTTT. Amino acids: CATSEAGTENEKLFF. V is TRBV24-1 and J is TRBJ1-4; 7 nucleotides align to TRBD1. Losses at the gene ends were 4 bases for V and 5 bases for J; bases not matched to a gene: 6. The CDR3 totals 15 residues. CDR1 and CDR2 from the germline V gene are KGHDR and SFDVKD.